These 19 T cell receptor beta chains share one sample of origin, sequenced in a study of shared clonotypes between healthy human individuals. Clones were sequenced by immunoSEQ multiplex PCR, and TCRdb holds only the in-frame ones, with some missing. The sample lists roughly 490,000 clones; about three quarters were seen once. The sample taken for sequencing was PBMCs. The receptor source for this set is a woman aged 40 to 55 in good health. Some clones in this sample may be carry-over from other donors' samples.

There are a few counts of this clone. This chain joins TRBV7-9 and TRBJ1-1; no definite D call. V was clipped by 5 bases and J by 4 bases, with 14 bases between them. The germline CDR1 and CDR2 sequences are SEHNR and FQNEAQ (reference sequence). The CDR3 has 14 amino acids. CDR3 sequence (DNA): TGTGCCAGCAGCCAACCGCGGGGAGGCACTGAAGCTTTCTTT. The encoded protein is CASSQPRGGTEAFF.

Turning to this clone: Other DNA sequences in this sample translate to the same CDR3. The chain is built from TRBV5-1 and TRBJ1-6; TRBD1 is a possible D gene (5 bases). Trimming left V 0 bases short and J 3 bases short, with 7 bases between. CDR3 length equals 15 residues. The germline V gene encodes CDR1 SGHRS and CDR2 YFSETQ. The CDR3 DNA follows: TGCGCCAGCAGCTTGGACAGGAGCTATAATTCACCCCTCCACTTT. Its protein product is CASSLDRSYNSPLHF.

This clone was observed a few times. The chain links TRBV2 to TRBJ2-5; D is possibly TRBD1 or TRBD2 (5 bases each). The DNA end is more similar to TRBJ2-7, so the J call may be wrong. The CDR3 sequence is 15 residues long. Germline CDR1 and CDR2: SNHLY and FYNNEI. The CDR3 reads CASRLLGDGRYEQYF. In DNA form, the CDR3 reads TGTGCCAGCAGGCTTCTCGGGGACGGGCGCTACGAGCAGTACTTC.

The chain links TRBV6-5 to TRBJ2-1; unclear D gene. V lost 0 bases, J lost 5 bases, and 11 bases lay in between. CDR1 MNHEY and CDR2 SVGAGI come from the germline V gene. The CDR3 is 15 residues long. CDR3 sequence: CASSYSGGVDNEQFF. The CDR3 DNA reads TGTGCCAGCAGTTACTCGGGTGGAGTAGACAATGAGCAGTTCTTC.

CDR3 sequence (DNA): TGTGCCAGCAGTGACTCAGCGGGAGAAGGACACGGGGAGCTGTTTTTT. This translates into CASSDSAGEGHGELFF. V gene TRBV6-4 combines with J gene TRBJ2-2, with 8 bases matching TRBD2. J gave up 7 bases and V 0 bases, and 7 bases lay outside the gene matches. Per germline, CDR1 MRHNA and CDR2 SNTAGT. CDR3 length: 16 amino acids.

The V call is TRBV7-2, the J call TRBJ2-1, with unresolved D. The CDR3 contains 12 residues. The V gene's germline CDR1 is SGHTA and CDR2 FQGNSA. The V gene lost 3 bases and the J gene lost 10 bases, with 10 bases spanning the gap. Written as DNA, the CDR3 is TGTGCCAGCAGCTTCCCCTCCGGGGAGCAGTTCTTC. Amino acid sequence: CASSFPSGEQFF. Filled out from reference TRBV7-2 and TRBJ2-1, the complete variable domain reads GAGVSQSPSNKVTEKGKDVELRCDPISGHTALYWYRQSLGQGLEFLIYFQGNSAPDKSGLPSDRFSAERTGGSVSTLTIQRTQQEDSAVYLCASSFPSGEQFFGPGTRLTVL.

The chain is built from TRBV29-1 and TRBJ2-2; D remains unclear. With 4 bases removed from V and 1 base from J, the gap between germline ends came to 7 bases. Germline CDR1 reads SQVTM; CDR2 reads ANQGSEA. This CDR3 has 13 amino acids. The chain's CDR3 is CSVGGGNTGELFF. The DNA for the CDR3 is TGCAGCGTTGGTGGCGGGAACACCGGGGAGCTGTTTTTT.

The CDR3 reads CASNQKRSLDAYEQYF. The CDR3, as DNA: TGTGCCAGCAATCAGAAGAGATCCCTAGATGCCTACGAGCAGTACTTC. The J gene is TRBJ2-5, the V gene TRBV27; D ambiguous. The DNA end lines up better with TRBJ2-7; the J call may be wrong. The CDR3 is 16 residues long. The germline gives CDR1 MNHEY, CDR2 SMNVEV (reference sequence).

This clone appeared a few times. The chain joins TRBV25-1 to TRBJ2-5, with 8 bases identical to TRBD1. V dropped 4 bases and J dropped 11; count of bases not matched to a gene: 12. Germline values: CDR1 MGHDK, CDR2 SYGVNS. The CDR3 extends over 14 amino acids. The CDR3, as DNA: TGTGCCAGCAGTGTTGGGGACAGGCTGGGGGAGCAGTACTTC. Translation: CASSVGDRLGEQYF.

The chain links TRBV2 to TRBJ2-1, with 10 bases aligning to TRBD2. Germline V lookup: CDR1 SNHLY, CDR2 FYNNEI. Unmatched junction bases numbered 6, after V lost 6 bases and J lost 4 bases. The CDR3 length is 15 residues. CDR3 sequence (DNA): TGTGCCAGCAGCGCGACTAGCGGGTTTTACAATGAGCAGTTCTTC. Its translation is CASSATSGFYNEQFF.

This clone was counted between two and nine times. The genes are TRBV18 and TRBJ1-1; TRBD1 is a possible D gene (5 bases). The CDR3 extends over 16 amino acids. V was pared by 1 base and J by 0 bases, with 12 bases between. Per the germline V gene, CDR1 is KGHSH and CDR2 is LQKENI. The CDR3 here is CASSPLQGPMNTEAFF. CDR3 DNA sequence: TGTGCCAGCTCACCACTGCAGGGCCCTATGAACACTGAAGCTTTCTTT.

This chain connects TRBV6-6 to TRBJ1-2; 8 bases fit TRBD1. The CDR3 has 15 residues. The V gene's germline CDR1 is MNHNY and CDR2 SVGAGI (reference sequence). J was trimmed by 7 bases and V by 10 bases; bases with no gene match: 17. The CDR3 nucleotides are TGTGCCACCTTACATGTCCAGGGGGCTAAGGGTGGCTACACCTTC. It codes for CATLHVQGAKGGYTF.

The rearrangement links TRBV4-3 to TRBJ2-2; D is perhaps TRBD1 (5 bases). The V gene's germline CDR1 is LGHNA and CDR2 YSLEER. V was shortened by 0 bases and J by 6 bases, with 8 bases between the two germline ends. CDR3 size: 14 residues. In DNA form, the CDR3 reads TGCGCCAGCAGCCAAGATTGGGGCTCCGGGGAGCTGTTTTTT. Translating gives CASSQDWGSGELFF.

This clone was seen more than once but under ten times. The rearrangement uses TRBV7-9 and TRBJ1-4; D possibly corresponds to TRBD1 (5 bases). The CDR3 runs 15 residues. The V gene's germline CDR1 is SEHNR and CDR2 FQNEAQ (reference sequence). Trimming took off 5 bases at V and 4 bases at J, with 14 bases between the two ends. CDR3 region: CASSTKTGRNEKLFF. DNA of the CDR3: TGTGCCAGCAGCACCAAGACGGGACGTAATGAAAAACTGTTTTTT.

This chain connects TRBV5-4 to TRBJ2-7, with TRBD2 matching over 7 bases. V gave up 4 bases and J gave up 4 bases; unmatched junction bases: 8. The CDR3 runs 14 residues. In germline, CDR1 is SGHNT, CDR2 YYREEE (reference sequence). The CDR3 loop reads CASSERAGRYEQYF. The DNA of the CDR3 is TGTGCCAGCAGCGAACGAGCGGGAAGGTACGAGCAGTACTTC.

This clone was counted once. V and J are TRBV28 and TRBJ2-1, with TRBD1 matching over 9 bases. CDR3 length: 15 amino acids. Germline V gene lookup returns CDR1 MDHEN and CDR2 SYDVKM. Trimming at V came to 5 bases and at J to 4 bases, leaving 6 bases not matched to a gene. The CDR3 loop is CASSRPGQGYNEQFF. The DNA of the CDR3 is TGTGCCAGCAGTCGACCGGGACAGGGTTACAATGAGCAGTTCTTC. The full variable domain, in which reference TRBV28 and TRBJ2-1 provide the parts outside the CDR3, is DVKVTQSSRYLVKRTGEKVFLECVQDMDHENMFWYRQDPGLGLRLIYFSYDVKMKEKGDIPEGYSVSREKKERFSLILESASTNQTSMYLCASSRPGQGYNEQFFGPGTRLTVL.

V is TRBV11-2 and J is TRBJ2-7; perhaps TRBD2 as D (5 bases). The germline V and J ends were trimmed by 2 bases and 0 bases, with 11 bases remaining between them. The CDR3 is 15 amino acids. Germline CDR1 and CDR2: SGHAT and FQNNGV. CDR3 coding DNA: TGTGCCAGCAGCTTACACCTAGGGAGCTCCTACGAGCAGTACTTC. Translating it yields CASSLHLGSSYEQYF.

This chain uses TRBV5-8 with TRBJ2-3; unclear D gene. Per the germline V gene, CDR1 is SGHTS and CDR2 is YDEGEE. This CDR3 region has 16 residues. Trimming cost V 7 bases and J 1 base, with 19 bases left between them. The CDR3 DNA is TGTGCCAGCTCACTCTCCTCTGGCTTGGGCACAGATACGCAGTATTTT. As protein: CASSLSSGLGTDTQYF. Full variable domain (missing parts from reference TRBV5-8 and TRBJ2-3): EAGVTQSPTHLIKTRGQQATLRCSPISGHTSVYWYQQALGLGLQFLLWYDEGEERNRGNFPPRFSGRQFPNYSSELNVNALELEDSALYLCASSLSSGLGTDTQYFGPGTRLTVL.

This chain links TRBV7-9 with TRBJ2-3, with 12 nucleotides matching TRBD1. J gave up 9 bases and V 5 bases, and 6 bases lay outside the gene matches. The CDR3 extends over 14 amino acids. Germline-derived CDR1 and CDR2 are SEHNR and FQNEAQ (reference sequence). CDR3 protein: CASSLGTGGLTQYF. In DNA form, the CDR3 reads TGTGCCAGCAGCCTCGGGACAGGGGGCCTCACGCAGTATTTT.